This T cell receptor beta chain was recovered during a study of T-cell reconstitution after alpha-beta-depleted transplantation in children. Trimming removed 0 bases at V and 2 bases at J, with 9 bases between. Per the germline V gene, CDR1 is SGHRS and CDR2 is YFSETQ. CDR3 length equals 14 residues. Preparation of the TCRbeta library was carried out with unique molecular identifiers. TCRdb analysed the PCR reads with MiXCR anew, one entry per CDR3 protein. The data hold about 980,000 distinct CDR3 sequences, with about 26% observed a single time. V and J are TRBV5-1 and TRBJ2-7; D unresolved. The material sequenced was PBMCs, mostly from graft donor cells, taken 360 days after TCRalphabeta/CD19-depleted stem cell transplant. This TCR was recovered from a boy under two years old who had a stem cell transplant for SCID, so the T cells may come from the graft donor. Here the CDR3 DNA reads TGCGCCAGCAGCTTGGGGGTGCCCCCCTACGAGCAGTACTTC. Translated: CASSLGVPPYEQYF.